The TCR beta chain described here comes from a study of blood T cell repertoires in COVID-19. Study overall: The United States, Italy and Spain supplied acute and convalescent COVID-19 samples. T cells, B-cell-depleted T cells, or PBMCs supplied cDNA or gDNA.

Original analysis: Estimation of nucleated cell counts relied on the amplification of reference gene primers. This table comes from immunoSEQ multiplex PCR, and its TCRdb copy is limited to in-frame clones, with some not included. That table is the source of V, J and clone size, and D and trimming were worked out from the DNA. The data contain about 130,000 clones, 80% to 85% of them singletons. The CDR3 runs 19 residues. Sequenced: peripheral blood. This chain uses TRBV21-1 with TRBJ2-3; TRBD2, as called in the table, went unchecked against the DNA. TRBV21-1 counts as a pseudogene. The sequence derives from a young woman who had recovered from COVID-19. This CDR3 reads CASSKPLYGTSGGSDTQYF. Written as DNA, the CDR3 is TGTGCCAGCAGCAAGCCGCTCTACGGGACTAGCGGGGGGTCAGATACGCAGTATTTT.